The clone carrying this TCR beta chain was recorded at least ten times. Its antigen remains unknown. This CDR3 has 15 amino acids. Germline assignment: CDR1 MNHEY and CDR2 SMNVEV (reference sequence). J lost 5 bases, V lost 7 bases, and 9 bases had no gene match. The data stem from a study of blood T cells in healthy people across ages. Findings and caveats of the study: Long-lived and aged donors differed, with more naive CD4+ cells and higher diversity in the long-lived. A strong correlation between TCR beta diversity and naive T cell percentage was seen.

Russia was home to the donors, healthy Caucasian individuals aged roughly 6 to 90. PCR was performed a second time for about 7 to 11 cycles using a sample-barcoded 5' primer and a J-beta primer mix. All cDNA molecules were each tagged by a template-switch adaptor with 12 random nucleotides. TCRdb ran MiXCR on the 5' RACE reads and lists one entry per CDR3 protein. Of some 370,000 distinct CDR3 sequences listed, about 52% are singletons. Sequenced input: blood. The chain couples TRBV27 to TRBJ2-1; 9 positions agree with TRBD2. This clonotype originated in a man aged 60-69 years in good health. CDR3 sequence: CASNAWAGGDNEQFF. CDR3 coding DNA: TGTGCCAGCAACGCATGGGCGGGGGGGGACAATGAGCAGTTCTTC.